The sequence of this T cell receptor (beta chain) was determined in a study of tumor and adjacent non-tumor tissue in lung cancer. Overall study: The patients, 10 to 11 men and 5 or 6 women, were about 30 to 85 with stage I to III disease. Overall study results and limits: Significantly higher TCR diversity was found in tumor than normal lung.

This sample's RNA came from whole unsorted tissue. This non-tumor lung sample came from over 3 cm beyond the tumor edge. The library came from three nested PCR rounds adapted from ARM-PCR protocols. TCRdb re-analysed the multiplex PCR reads in MiXCR, keeping a single row per CDR3 protein. The table lists approximately 68,000 distinct CDR3 sequences, 75% to 85% of them singletons. Many counts were recorded for this clonotype. Its antigen is undetermined. Trimming at V came to 2 bases and at J to 2 bases, leaving 7 bases not matched to a gene. Per germline, CDR1 ENHRY and CDR2 SYGVKD. The length of the CDR3 is 16 residues.

This chain uses TRBV10-3 with TRBJ2-7, with TRBD2 matching over 9 bases. Sequenced material: distant non-tumor lung tissue. The receptor comes from a man in his fifties or sixties with non-small cell lung cancer. The CDR3 nucleotides are TGTGCCATCAGTGAGGCGCCTAGCGGGAACCCCTACGAGCAGTACTTC. Translation: CAISEAPSGNPYEQYF.